This is a list of T cell receptor beta chains from one sample in a study. Each CDR3 protein is one row after TCRdb ran MiXCR on the RT-PCR reads. The repertoire has hundreds of thousands of distinct CDR3 sequences, 13% to 15% of them found once; the top ten carry 3.6%. The source material was memory CD4+ T cells from blood. These receptors all come from a female donor in good health, serving as a healthy control. The CDR3 runs from the conserved cysteine through the conserved F or W. Fields, in order: V gene, J gene, D gene, CDR3 length, clone size, CDR3 DNA, CDR3 protein. The D gene is left open where the match is weak. The size field is filled for only some rows; it gives once, few, many or a size class.

>TRBV5-1|TRBJ2-7|NA|14|NA
TGCGCCAGCAGCCTAACAGGGATCACCTACGAGCAGTACTTC
CASSLTGITYEQYF
>TRBV20-1|TRBJ2-1|TRBD2|16|NA
TGCAGTGCTAAGACCCTAGCTGCGGGAGTCTACAATGAGCAGTTCTTC
CSAKTLAAGVYNEQFF
>TRBV20-1|TRBJ1-5|NA|12|many
TGCAGTGCTAGTCGGCAGAATCAGCCCCAGCATTTT
CSASRQNQPQHF
>TRBV20-1|TRBJ2-3|NA|14|few
TGCAGTGCTAGGCGTTCGGAGGGGATGGATACGCAGTATTTT
CSARRSEGMDTQYF
>TRBV3-1|TRBJ2-5|NA|14|NA
TGTGCCAGCAGCCAACCCGGCACAGAAGAGACCCAGTACTTC
CASSQPGTEETQYF
>TRBV30|TRBJ2-7|NA|16|NA
TGTGCCTGGAGTTCCTCCCCCCCGGGTCTGTGGAACGAGCAGTACTTC
CAWSSSPPGLWNEQYF
>TRBV6-1|TRBJ2-7|NA|16|few
TGTGCCAGCAGGAAAGCTATAGCGGCTACGAGCTACGAGCAGTACTTC
CASRKAIAATSYEQYF
>TRBV29-1|TRBJ2-1|NA|13|NA
TGCAGCGTTGCCGGGACTCTGTACAATGAGCAGTTCTTC
CSVAGTLYNEQFF
>TRBV7-9|TRBJ2-3|NA|13|many
TGTGCCAGCGATATCCCTAGCACAGATACGCAGTATTTT
CASDIPSTDTQYF
>TRBV28|TRBJ1-4|TRBD1|12|NA
TGTGCCAGCAGTTTGCGGACAGGAAAACTGTTTTTT
CASSLRTGKLFF
>TRBV18|TRBJ2-1|NA|13|many
TGTGCCAGCTCAATTAAGGCGGACAATGAGCAGTTCTTC
CASSIKADNEQFF
>TRBV7-2|TRBJ2-1|TRBD2|16|NA
TGTGCCAGCAGCGAACCCCCGGGAGGCCTCGGGAATGAGCAGTTCTTC
CASSEPPGGLGNEQFF
>TRBV6-5|TRBJ1-1|NA|12|few
TGTGCCAGCAGTAATCCCCGGGGGGAAGCTTTCTTT
CASSNPRGEAFF
>TRBV15|TRBJ1-1|NA|14|NA
TGTGCCACCAGCAGAGATAACGGGGGGCGGGAAGCTTTCTTT
CATSRDNGGREAFF
>TRBV12-3/TRBV12-4|TRBJ2-7|TRBD1|13|many
TGTGCCAGCAGCCCGGGACAGGCTTACGAGCAGTACTTC
CASSPGQAYEQYF